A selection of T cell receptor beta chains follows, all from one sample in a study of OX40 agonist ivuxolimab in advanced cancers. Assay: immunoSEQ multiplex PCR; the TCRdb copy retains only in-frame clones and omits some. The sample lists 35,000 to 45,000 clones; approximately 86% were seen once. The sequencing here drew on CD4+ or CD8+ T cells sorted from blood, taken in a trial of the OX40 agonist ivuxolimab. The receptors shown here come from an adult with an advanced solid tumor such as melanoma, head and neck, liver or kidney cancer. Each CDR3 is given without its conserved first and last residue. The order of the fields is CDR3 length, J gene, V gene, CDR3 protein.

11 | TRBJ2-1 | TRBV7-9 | ASSQLGINEQF
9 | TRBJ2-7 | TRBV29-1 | SVAGPHEQY
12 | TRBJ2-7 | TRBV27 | ASGVRGRVYEQY
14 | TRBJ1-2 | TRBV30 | AWRGGQGAMARGYT
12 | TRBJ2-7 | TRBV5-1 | ASSLAAREREQY
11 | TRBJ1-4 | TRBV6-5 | ASTDVANEKLF
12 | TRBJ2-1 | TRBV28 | ASSPRGESTEQF
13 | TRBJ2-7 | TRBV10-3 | ATEDETSGSYEQY
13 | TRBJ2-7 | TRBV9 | ASSVGGQGSYEQY
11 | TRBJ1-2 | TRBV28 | ASSLGFGYGYT
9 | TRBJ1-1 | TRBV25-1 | ASRQGPEAF
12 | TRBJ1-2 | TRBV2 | ASNGGGGGYGYT